This is a list of T cell receptor beta chains from one sample in a study of CD8+ T cells in alopecia areata. The method was immunoSEQ multiplex PCR; TCRdb's version includes in-frame clones alone and lacks a portion of them. The profile covers roughly 150,000 clones, with 55% appearing a single time and approximately 4.8% taken by the ten largest. The sequenced sample consisted of CD4+ T cells sorted from blood. The receptors come from a human donor in good health. Each CDR3 is given with its conserved first and last residue. The order of the fields is D gene, clone size, CDR3 length, J gene, V gene, CDR3 protein, CDR3 DNA. A D gene is named only where the DNA matches it firmly. Size is omitted from some rows. Given values are once, few, many or a class for expanded clones.

NA,NA,15,TRBJ1-5,TRBV5-1,CASRLGPYSNQPQHF,TGCGCCAGCAGACTGGGACCGTATAGCAATCAGCCCCAGCATTTT
TRBD1,NA,13,TRBJ2-7,TRBV4-1,CASSRDRAYEQYF,TGCGCCAGCAGCAGGGACAGGGCCTACGAGCAGTACTTC
TRBD1,NA,16,TRBJ2-6,TRBV2,CATNRGHNSGANVLTF,TGTGCCACAAACAGGGGCCACAACTCTGGGGCCAACGTCCTGACTTTC
NA,NA,18,TRBJ2-6,TRBV4-1,CASSQAGGRISGANVLTF,TGCGCCAGCAGCCAAGCTGGAGGAAGAATCTCTGGGGCCAACGTCCTGACTTTC
NA,NA,11,TRBJ2-5,TRBV7-9,CASSREATQYF,TGTGCCAGCAGCAGGGAGGCGACCCAGTACTTC
NA,NA,13,TRBJ2-7,TRBV7-9,CASSLAQGYEQYF,TGTGCCAGCAGCTTAGCACAGGGCTACGAGCAGTACTTC
NA,NA,14,TRBJ1-5,TRBV7-9,CASSLAGSHQPQHF,TGTGCCAGCAGCTTAGCGGGATCCCATCAGCCCCAGCATTTT
TRBD1,NA,14,TRBJ1-1,TRBV29-1,CSASTGPLNTEAFF,TGCAGCGCTTCGACAGGGCCGCTCAACACTGAAGCTTTCTTT
NA,NA,15,TRBJ2-3,TRBV15,CATGELDRSTDTQYF,TGTGCCACCGGCGAACTAGATCGTAGCACAGATACGCAGTATTTT
NA,NA,13,TRBJ2-7,TRBV29-1,CSVGQLNSYEQYF,TGCAGCGTTGGACAGCTGAACTCCTACGAGCAGTACTTC
TRBD1,NA,12,TRBJ2-3,TRBV29-1,CSHRGSTDTQYF,TGCAGCCACAGGGGCAGCACAGATACGCAGTATTTT
TRBD2,NA,18,TRBJ2-1,TRBV27,CASSLPLPGGRGVNEQFF,TGTGCCAGCAGTCTGCCCCTCCCGGGCGGGAGGGGCGTCAATGAGCAGTTCTTC
TRBD2,NA,15,TRBJ2-1,TRBV30,CAWRKGTSGYNEQFF,TGTGCCTGGCGAAAGGGGACTAGCGGCTACAATGAGCAGTTCTTC
TRBD2,few,14,TRBJ2-1,TRBV19,CASSTRLASDEQFF,TGTGCCAGTAGTACCCGACTAGCTTCGGATGAGCAGTTCTTC
NA,NA,14,TRBJ2-7,TRBV25-1,CASSEWGSGDEQYF,TGTGCCAGCAGTGAATGGGGATCGGGAGACGAGCAGTACTTC
TRBD1,NA,15,TRBJ2-5,TRBV11-1,CASSLTGGQQETQYF,TGTGCCAGCAGCTTGACAGGGGGCCAGCAAGAGACCCAGTACTTC
TRBD1,NA,15,TRBJ2-7,TRBV9,CASSVGTGGPYEQYF,TGTGCCAGCAGCGTCGGGACAGGGGGCCCCTACGAGCAGTACTTC
NA,NA,12,TRBJ1-1,TRBV29-1,CSVSWGNTEAFF,TGCAGCGTGTCCTGGGGGAACACTGAAGCTTTCTTT
NA,NA,15,TRBJ2-7,TRBV6-5,CASSYSSSGNYEQYF,TGTGCCAGCAGTTACTCGAGTAGCGGTAATTACGAGCAGTACTTC
TRBD2,NA,16,TRBJ2-5,TRBV7-3,CASRLGTSGIQETQYF,TGTGCCAGCAGACTTGGTACTAGCGGGATTCAAGAGACCCAGTACTTC
NA,NA,11,TRBJ2-5,TRBV29-1,CSFGHSETQYF,TGCAGTTTTGGGCATTCGGAGACCCAGTACTTC
TRBD1,NA,15,TRBJ1-1,TRBV5-1,CASSPGTGGNTEAFF,TGCGCCAGCAGCCCTGGGACAGGTGGCAACACTGAAGCTTTCTTT
NA,many,14,TRBJ2-4,TRBV7-2,CASSTSTAKNIQYF,TGTGCCAGCAGTACTAGTACGGCCAAAAACATTCAGTACTTC
NA,once,17,TRBJ2-1,TRBV9,CASSVAPGGAGVNEQFF,TGTGCCAGCAGCGTAGCCCCTGGGGGGGCGGGAGTGAATGAGCAGTTCTTC
NA,NA,14,TRBJ1-1,TRBV6-6,CASFGGQSNTEAFF,TGTGCCAGCTTTGGGGGACAATCGAACACTGAAGCTTTCTTT
NA,NA,14,TRBJ2-7,TRBV29-1,CSVAGQTIIDEQYF,TGCAGCGTTGCCGGCCAGACTATTATCGACGAGCAGTACTTC
NA,NA,13,TRBJ1-5,TRBV5-1,CASSEAGPQPQHF,TGCGCCAGCAGCGAAGCGGGACCTCAGCCCCAGCATTTT